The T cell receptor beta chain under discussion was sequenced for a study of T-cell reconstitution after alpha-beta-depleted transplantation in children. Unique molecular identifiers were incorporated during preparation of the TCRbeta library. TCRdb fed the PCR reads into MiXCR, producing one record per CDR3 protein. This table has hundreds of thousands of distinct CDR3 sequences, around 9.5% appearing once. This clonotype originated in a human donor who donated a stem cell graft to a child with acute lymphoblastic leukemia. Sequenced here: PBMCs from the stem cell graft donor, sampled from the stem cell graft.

CDR3 in DNA: TGCGCCAGCAGCTACAACGTCCATTCGGGGCAGAACACTGAAGCTTTCTTT. As protein: CASSYNVHSGQNTEAFF. This chain connects TRBV5-1 to TRBJ1-1, with D perhaps matching TRBD1 (5 bases). V dropped 3 bases and J dropped 1 base, with 19 bases sitting between them. The CDR3 totals 17 residues. The germline V gene has CDR1 SGHRS and CDR2 YFSETQ.